This T cell receptor (beta chain) is from a study of human T cells and chemical hapten exposure. Deletions cut 1 base from V and 2 bases from J, with 12 bases between. Looked up from germline, CDR1 is SEHNR and CDR2 is FQNEAQ (reference sequence). This CDR3 is 17 amino acids long. A single record per CDR3 protein comes from TCRdb applying MiXCR to the RACE reads. The sample carries over 300,000 distinct CDR3 sequences, roughly 5.3% recorded once. Time point given: pre-sensitization, week 0. Treatment in this sample: therapeutic diphenylcyclopropenone sensitization with weekly scalp DPC. The input for sequencing was whole blood, taken in connection with sensitization to the hapten diphenylcyclopropenone (DPC). This sequence joins TRBV7-9 and TRBJ2-6; D remains unclear. This TCR was sampled from a woman aged 50 to 60 with alopecia areata. Some clones in this sample may be carry-over from other donors' samples. The CDR3 reads CASSLVGRAPGANVLTF. CDR3 sequence (DNA): TGTGCCAGCAGCTTAGTCGGTAGGGCCCCTGGGGCCAACGTCCTGACTTTC.